This T cell receptor beta chain is from a study of blood T cells in healthy people across ages. For the second PCR, which ran for roughly 6 to 12 cycles, a sample-barcoded 5' primer and a J-beta primer mix were used. TCRdb analysed the 5' RACE reads with MiXCR anew, one entry per CDR3 protein. Among roughly 730,000 distinct CDR3 sequences listed, more than 55% were seen once. The germline gives CDR1 KGHSH, CDR2 LQKENI. V lost 2 bases to trimming and J lost 0 bases, with 11 bases between them. The CDR3 has 15 amino acids. The donors, all healthy, were Caucasians living in Russia, aged about 6 to 90. The sequence derives from a man aged 35 to 55 in good health. The chain links TRBV18 to TRBJ2-7; no reliable D call. Sequencing was carried out using blood. The CDR3 region has the DNA TGTGCCAGCTCACCAAGCGCTGGGATCTCCTACGAGCAGTACTTC. It is translated as CASSPSAGISYEQYF.